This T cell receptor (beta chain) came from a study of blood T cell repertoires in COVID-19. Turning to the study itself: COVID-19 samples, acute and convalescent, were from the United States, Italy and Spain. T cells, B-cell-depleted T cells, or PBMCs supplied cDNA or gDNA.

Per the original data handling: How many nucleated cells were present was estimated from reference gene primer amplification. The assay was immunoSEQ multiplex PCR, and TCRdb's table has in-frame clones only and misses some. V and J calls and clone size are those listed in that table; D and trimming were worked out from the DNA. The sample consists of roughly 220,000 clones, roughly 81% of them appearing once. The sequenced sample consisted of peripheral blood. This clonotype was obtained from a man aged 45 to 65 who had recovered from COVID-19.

The CDR3 bases are TGTGCCAGCTCACTTGCCGGGACAGAAGATGGCTACACCTTC. Protein product: CASSLAGTEDGYTF. The V gene is TRBV18, the J gene TRBJ1-2; 7 positions agree with TRBD1. Germline trimming cut 4 bases from V and 6 bases from J; bases unmatched to any gene: 8. CDR3 size: 14 residues. The germline V gene encodes CDR1 KGHSH and CDR2 LQKENI. Complete variable domain (other parts from reference TRBV18 and TRBJ1-2): NAGVMQNPRHLVRRRGQEARLRCSPMKGHSHVYWYRQLPEEGLKFMVYLQKENIIDESGMPKERFSAEFPKEGPSILRIQQVVRGDSAAYFCASSLAGTEDGYTFGSGTRLTVV.